The present TCR beta chain was sequenced within a study of graft-versus-host responses after intestinal transplantation. Across the whole study: Multivisceral, liver-intestinal, or isolated intestinal grafts were transplanted into recipients. Whole-study results and caveats: GvH clones were found in recipient marrow; some appeared first in ileum or blood.

A few counts support this clone. Its target is not known. TCRdb's table, derived via immunoSEQ multiplex PCR, lists solely in-frame clones and lacks some. There are tens of thousands of clones in the sample; roughly 91% occur only once, and 1% to 1.4% lies in the top ten. CDR1 is MGHRA and CDR2 is YSYEKL in the germline V gene. V dropped 1 base and J dropped 3 bases, with 13 bases sitting between them. The CDR3 consists of 15 residues. The chain links TRBV4-1 to TRBJ2-7; D possibly corresponds to TRBD1 (5 bases). The material was unstimulated CD8+ T cells sorted from spleen or lymph node cells, obtained before transplant. This clonotype originated in a human donor who was the organ donor for an intestinal transplant. In DNA form, the CDR3 reads TGCGCCAGCAGCCAAGCCTTCAAGGGGTACTACGAGCAGTACTTC. Translating gives CASSQAFKGYYEQYF.